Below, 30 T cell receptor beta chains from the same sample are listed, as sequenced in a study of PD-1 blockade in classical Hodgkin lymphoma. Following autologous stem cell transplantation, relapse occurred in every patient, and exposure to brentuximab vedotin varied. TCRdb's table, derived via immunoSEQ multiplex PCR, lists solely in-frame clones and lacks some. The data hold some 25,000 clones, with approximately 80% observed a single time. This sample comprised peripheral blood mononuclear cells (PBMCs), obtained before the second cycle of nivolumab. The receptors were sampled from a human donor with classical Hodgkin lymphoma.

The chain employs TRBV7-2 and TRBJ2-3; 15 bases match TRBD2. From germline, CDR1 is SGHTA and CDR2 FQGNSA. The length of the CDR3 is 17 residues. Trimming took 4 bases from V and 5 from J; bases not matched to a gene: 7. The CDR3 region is CASSSGLAGGLGDTQYF. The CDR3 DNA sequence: TGTGCCAGCAGCTCCGGACTAGCGGGGGGGCTAGGAGATACGCAGTATTTT.

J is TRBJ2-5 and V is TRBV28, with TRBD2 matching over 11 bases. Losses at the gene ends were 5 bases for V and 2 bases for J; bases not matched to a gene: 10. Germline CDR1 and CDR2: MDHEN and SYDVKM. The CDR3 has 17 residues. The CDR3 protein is CASSTMWASGRQETQYF. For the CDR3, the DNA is TGTGCCAGCAGTACCATGTGGGCTAGCGGGAGGCAAGAGACCCAGTACTTC.

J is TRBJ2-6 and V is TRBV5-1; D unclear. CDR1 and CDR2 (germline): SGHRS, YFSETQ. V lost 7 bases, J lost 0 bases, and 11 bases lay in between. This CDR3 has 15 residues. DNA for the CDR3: TGCGCCAGCGGGCAGGTGGGCTCTGGGGCCAACGTCCTGACTTTC. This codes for CASGQVGSGANVLTF.

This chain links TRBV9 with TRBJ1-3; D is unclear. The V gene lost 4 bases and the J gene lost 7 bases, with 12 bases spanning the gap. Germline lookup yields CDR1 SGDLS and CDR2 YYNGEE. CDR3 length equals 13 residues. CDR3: CASSPRTLNTIYF. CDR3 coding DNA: TGTGCCAGCAGCCCCCGGACGCTGAACACCATATATTTT.

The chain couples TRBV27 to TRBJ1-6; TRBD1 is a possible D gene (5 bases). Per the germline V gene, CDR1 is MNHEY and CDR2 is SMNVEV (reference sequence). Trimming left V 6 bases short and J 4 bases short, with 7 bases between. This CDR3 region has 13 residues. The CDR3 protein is CASRGLYNSPLHF. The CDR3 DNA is TGTGCCAGCAGGGGACTTTATAATTCACCCCTCCACTTT.

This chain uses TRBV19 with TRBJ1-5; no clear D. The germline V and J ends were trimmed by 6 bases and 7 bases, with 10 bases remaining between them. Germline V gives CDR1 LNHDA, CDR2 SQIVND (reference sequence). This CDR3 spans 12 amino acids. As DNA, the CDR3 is TGTGCCAGTAGGCTGCGGGCCCAGCCCCAGCATTTT. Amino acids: CASRLRAQPQHF.

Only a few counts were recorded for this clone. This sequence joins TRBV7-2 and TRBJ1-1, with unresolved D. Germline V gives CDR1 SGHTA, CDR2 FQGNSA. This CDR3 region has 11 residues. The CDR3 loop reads CVEIPNTEAFF. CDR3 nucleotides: TGTGTAGAGATTCCGAACACTGAAGCTTTCTTT.

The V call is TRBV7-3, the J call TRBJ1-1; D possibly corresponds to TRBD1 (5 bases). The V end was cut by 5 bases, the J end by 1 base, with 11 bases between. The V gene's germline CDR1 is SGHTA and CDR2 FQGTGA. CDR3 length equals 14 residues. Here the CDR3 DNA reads TGTGCCAGCAGCCCTGGGACTGCGAACACTGAAGCTTTCTTT. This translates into CASSPGTANTEAFF. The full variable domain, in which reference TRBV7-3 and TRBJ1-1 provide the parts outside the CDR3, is GAGVSQTPSNKVTEKGKYVELRCDPISGHTALYWYRQSLGQGPEFLIYFQGTGAADDSGLPNDRFFAVRPEGSVSTLKIQRTERGDSAVYLCASSPGTANTEAFFGQGTRLTVV.

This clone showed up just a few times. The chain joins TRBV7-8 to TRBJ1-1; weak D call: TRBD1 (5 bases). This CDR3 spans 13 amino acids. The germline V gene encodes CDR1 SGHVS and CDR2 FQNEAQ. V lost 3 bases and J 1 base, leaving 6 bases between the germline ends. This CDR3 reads CASSFQGNTEAFF. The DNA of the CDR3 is TGTGCCAGCAGCTTCCAGGGGAACACTGAAGCTTTCTTT. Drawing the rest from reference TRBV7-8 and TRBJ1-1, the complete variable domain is GAGVSQSPRYKVAKRGQDVALRCDPISGHVSLFWYQQALGQGPEFLTYFQNEAQLDKSGLPSDRFFAERPEGSVSTLKIQRTQQEDSAVYLCASSFQGNTEAFFGQGTRLTVV.

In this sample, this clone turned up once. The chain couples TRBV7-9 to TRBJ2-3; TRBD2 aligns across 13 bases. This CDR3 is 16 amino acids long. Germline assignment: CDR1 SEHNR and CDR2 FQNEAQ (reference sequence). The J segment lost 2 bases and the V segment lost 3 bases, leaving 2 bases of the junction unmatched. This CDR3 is CASSLGLAGLTDTQYF. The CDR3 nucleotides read TGTGCCAGCAGCTTGGGACTAGCGGGGCTCACAGATACGCAGTATTTT.

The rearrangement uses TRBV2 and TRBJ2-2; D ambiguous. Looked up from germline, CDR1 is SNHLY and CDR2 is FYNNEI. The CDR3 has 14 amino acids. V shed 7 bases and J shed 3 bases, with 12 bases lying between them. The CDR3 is CASNFDRYTGELFF. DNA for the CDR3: TGTGCCAGCAACTTTGACCGGTACACCGGGGAGCTGTTTTTT.

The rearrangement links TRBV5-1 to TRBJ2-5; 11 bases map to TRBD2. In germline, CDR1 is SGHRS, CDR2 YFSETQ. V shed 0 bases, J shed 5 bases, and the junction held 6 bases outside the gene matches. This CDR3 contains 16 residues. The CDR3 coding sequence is TGCGCCAGCAGCTTGGGGCTAGCGGGGGGTTCTGAGACCCAGTACTTC. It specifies CASSLGLAGGSETQYF. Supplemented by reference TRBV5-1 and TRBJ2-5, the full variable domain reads KAGVTQTPRYLIKTRGQQVTLSCSPISGHRSVSWYQQTPGQGLQFLFEYFSETQRNKGNFPGRFSGRQFSNSRSEMNVSTLELGDSALYLCASSLGLAGGSETQYFGPGTRLLVL.

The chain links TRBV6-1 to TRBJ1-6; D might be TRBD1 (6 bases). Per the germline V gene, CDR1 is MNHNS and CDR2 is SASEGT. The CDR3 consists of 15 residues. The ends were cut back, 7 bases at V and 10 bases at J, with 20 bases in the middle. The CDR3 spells CASTTEQGLWSPLHF. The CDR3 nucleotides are TGTGCCAGCACCACAGAGCAGGGGCTTTGGTCACCCCTCCACTTT.

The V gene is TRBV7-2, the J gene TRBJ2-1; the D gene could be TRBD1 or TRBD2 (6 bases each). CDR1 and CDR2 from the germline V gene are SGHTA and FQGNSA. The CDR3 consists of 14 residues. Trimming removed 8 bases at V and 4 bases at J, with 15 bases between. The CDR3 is CASARGLGYNEQFF. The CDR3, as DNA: TGTGCCAGCGCTCGGGGGCTAGGGTACAATGAGCAGTTCTTC.

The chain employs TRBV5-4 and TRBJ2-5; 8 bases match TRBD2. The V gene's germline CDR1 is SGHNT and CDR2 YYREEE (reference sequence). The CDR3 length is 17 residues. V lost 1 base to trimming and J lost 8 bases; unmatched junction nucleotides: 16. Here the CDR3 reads CASSLRGAAGAAGTQYF. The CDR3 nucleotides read TGTGCCAGCAGCTTGCGGGGGGCAGCGGGAGCCGCCGGAACCCAGTACTTC.

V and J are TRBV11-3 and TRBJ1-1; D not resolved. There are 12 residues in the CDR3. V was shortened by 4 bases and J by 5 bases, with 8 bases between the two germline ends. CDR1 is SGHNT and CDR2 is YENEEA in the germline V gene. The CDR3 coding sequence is TGTGCCAGCAGCTCTATCGGGACTGAAGCTTTCTTT. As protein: CASSSIGTEAFF.

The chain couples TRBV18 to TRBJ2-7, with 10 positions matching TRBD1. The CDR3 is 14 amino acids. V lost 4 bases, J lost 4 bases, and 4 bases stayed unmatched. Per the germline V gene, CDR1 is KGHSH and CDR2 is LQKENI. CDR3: CASSLGTGEYEQYF. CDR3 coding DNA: TGTGCCAGCTCACTAGGGACAGGGGAATACGAGCAGTACTTC.

CDR3 DNA: TGTGCCAGCAGCCCGTTTAGCGGGGCCGTTAACGACAATGAGCAGTTCTTC. Protein: CASSPFSGAVNDNEQFF. V is TRBV7-9 and J is TRBJ2-1, with TRBD2 identical over 8 bases. J gave up 5 bases and V 5 bases, and 14 bases lay outside the gene matches. Per the germline V gene, CDR1 is SEHNR and CDR2 is FQNEAQ (reference sequence). The CDR3 has 17 residues.

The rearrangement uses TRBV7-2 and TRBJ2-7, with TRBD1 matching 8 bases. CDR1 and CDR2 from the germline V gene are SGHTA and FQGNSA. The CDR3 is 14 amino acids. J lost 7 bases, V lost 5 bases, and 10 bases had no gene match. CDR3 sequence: CASSQDRASEEQYF. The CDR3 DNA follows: TGTGCCAGCAGCCAGGACAGGGCTAGCGAGGAGCAGTACTTC.

The CDR3 here is CAWSAFPGQGYEQYF. The CDR3 nucleotides read TGTGCCTGGAGTGCTTTCCCGGGACAGGGGTACGAGCAGTACTTC. The chain joins TRBV30 to TRBJ2-7; 10 bases line up with TRBD1. The CDR3 is 15 residues long. V lost 1 base, J lost 4 bases, and 7 bases stayed unmatched. The germline gives CDR1 GTSNPN, CDR2 SVGIG (reference sequence).

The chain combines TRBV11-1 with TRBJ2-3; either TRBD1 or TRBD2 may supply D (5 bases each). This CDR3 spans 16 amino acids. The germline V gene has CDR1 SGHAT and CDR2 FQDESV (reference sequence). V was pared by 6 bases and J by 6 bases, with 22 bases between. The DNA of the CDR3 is TGTGCCAGCAGAAGGACGGCGTGGGGGATGGGGGATACGCAGTATTTT. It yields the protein CASRRTAWGMGDTQYF. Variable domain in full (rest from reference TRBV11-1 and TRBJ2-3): EAEVAQSPRYKITEKSQAVAFWCDPISGHATLYWYRQILGQGPELLVQFQDESVVDDSQLPKDRFSAERLKGVDSTLKIQPAELGDSAMYLCASRRTAWGMGDTQYFGPGTRLTVL.

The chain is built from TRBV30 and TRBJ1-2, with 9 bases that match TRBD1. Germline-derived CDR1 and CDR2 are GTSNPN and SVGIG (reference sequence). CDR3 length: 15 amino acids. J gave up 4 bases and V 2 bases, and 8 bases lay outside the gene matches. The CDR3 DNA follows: TGTGCCTGGAGTTATGGGACAGGGATCTCCTATGGCTACACCTTC. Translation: CAWSYGTGISYGYTF.

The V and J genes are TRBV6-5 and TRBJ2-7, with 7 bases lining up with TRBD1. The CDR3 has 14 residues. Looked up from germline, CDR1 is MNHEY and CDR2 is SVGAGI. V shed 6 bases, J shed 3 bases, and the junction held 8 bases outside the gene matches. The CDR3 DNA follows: TGTGCCAGCAGCTATCCGGGACAGAACTACGAGCAGTACTTC. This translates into CASSYPGQNYEQYF.

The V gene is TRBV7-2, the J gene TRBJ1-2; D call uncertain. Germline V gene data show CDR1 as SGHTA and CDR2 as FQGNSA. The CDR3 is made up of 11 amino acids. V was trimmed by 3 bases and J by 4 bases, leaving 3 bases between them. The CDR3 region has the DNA TGTGCCAGCAGCTTCCTCTATGGCTACACCTTC. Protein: CASSFLYGYTF.

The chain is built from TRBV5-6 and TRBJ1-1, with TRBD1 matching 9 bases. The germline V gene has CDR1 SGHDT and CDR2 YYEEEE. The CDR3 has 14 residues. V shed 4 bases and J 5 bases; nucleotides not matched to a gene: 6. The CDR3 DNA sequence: TGTGCCAGCAGCCCCCCGACAGGGGGTACTGAAGCTTTCTTT. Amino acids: CASSPPTGGTEAFF.

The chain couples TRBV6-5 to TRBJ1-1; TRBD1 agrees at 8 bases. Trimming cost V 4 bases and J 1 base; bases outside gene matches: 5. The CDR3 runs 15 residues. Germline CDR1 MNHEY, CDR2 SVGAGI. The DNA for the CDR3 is TGTGCCAGCAGTTTGGGACAGGAGACGAACACTGAAGCTTTCTTT. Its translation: CASSLGQETNTEAFF.

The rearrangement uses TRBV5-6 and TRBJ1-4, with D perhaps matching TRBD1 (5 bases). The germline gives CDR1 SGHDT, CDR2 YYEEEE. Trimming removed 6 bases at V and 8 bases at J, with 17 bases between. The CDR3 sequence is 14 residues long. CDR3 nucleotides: TGTGCCAGCATCACATTTTTTCGACAGGAAAAACTGTTTTTT. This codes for CASITFFRQEKLFF.

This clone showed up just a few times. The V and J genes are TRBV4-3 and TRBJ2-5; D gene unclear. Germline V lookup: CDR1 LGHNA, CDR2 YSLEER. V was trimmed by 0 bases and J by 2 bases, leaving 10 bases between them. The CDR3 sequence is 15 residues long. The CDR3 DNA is TGCGCCAGCAGCCAAGAGCGCAGCTTTCAAGAGACCCAGTACTTC. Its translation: CASSQERSFQETQYF.

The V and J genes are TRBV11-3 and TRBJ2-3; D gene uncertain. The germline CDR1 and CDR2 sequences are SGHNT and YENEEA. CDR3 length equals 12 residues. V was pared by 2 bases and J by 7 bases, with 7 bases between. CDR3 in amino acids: CASSLTRNTQYF. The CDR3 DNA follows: TGTGCCAGCAGCTTAACGAGAAATACGCAGTATTTT.

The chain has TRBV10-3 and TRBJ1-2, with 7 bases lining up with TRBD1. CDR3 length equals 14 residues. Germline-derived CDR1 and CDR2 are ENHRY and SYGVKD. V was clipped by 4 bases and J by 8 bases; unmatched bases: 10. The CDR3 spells CAISVGGQEVGYTF. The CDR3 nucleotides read TGTGCCATCAGTGTTGGCGGACAGGAGGTGGGCTACACCTTC.